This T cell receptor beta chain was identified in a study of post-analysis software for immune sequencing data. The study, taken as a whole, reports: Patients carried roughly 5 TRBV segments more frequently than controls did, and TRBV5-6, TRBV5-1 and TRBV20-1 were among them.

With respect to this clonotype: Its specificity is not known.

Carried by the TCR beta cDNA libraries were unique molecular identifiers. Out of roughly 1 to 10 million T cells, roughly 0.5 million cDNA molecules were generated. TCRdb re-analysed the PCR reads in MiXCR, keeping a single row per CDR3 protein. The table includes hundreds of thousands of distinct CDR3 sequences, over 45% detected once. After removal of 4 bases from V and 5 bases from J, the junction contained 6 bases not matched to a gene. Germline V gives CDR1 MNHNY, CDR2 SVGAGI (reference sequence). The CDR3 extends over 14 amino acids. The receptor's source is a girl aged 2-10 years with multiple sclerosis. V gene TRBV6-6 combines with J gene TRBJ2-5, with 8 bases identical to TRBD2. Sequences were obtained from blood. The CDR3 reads CASSSSGGSETQYF. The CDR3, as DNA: TGTGCCAGCAGTTCCAGCGGGGGATCGGAGACCCAGTACTTC.